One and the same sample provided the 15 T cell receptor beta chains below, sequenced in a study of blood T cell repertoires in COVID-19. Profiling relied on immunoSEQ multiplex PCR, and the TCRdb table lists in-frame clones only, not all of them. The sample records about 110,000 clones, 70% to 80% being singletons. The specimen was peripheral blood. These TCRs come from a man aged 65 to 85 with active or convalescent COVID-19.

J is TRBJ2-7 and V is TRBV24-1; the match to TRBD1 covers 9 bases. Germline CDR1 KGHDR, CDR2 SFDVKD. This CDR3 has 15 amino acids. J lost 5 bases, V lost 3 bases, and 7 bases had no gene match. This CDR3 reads CATSDPQGAEDEQYF. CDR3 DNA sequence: TGTGCCACCAGTGATCCACAGGGGGCGGAGGACGAGCAGTACTTC.

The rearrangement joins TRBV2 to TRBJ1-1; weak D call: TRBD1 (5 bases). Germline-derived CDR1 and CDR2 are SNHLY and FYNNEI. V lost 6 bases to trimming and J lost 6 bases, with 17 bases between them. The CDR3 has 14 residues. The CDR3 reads CASSLIRESPEAFF. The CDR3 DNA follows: TGTGCCAGCAGCCTCATCAGGGAAAGTCCTGAAGCTTTCTTT.

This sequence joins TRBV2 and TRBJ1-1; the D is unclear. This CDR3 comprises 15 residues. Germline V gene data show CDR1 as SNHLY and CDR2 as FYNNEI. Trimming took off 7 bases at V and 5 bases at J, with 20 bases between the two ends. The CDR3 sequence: CASKVGGEGWTEAFF. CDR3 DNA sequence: TGTGCCAGCAAGGTCGGTGGGGAGGGTTGGACTGAAGCTTTCTTT.

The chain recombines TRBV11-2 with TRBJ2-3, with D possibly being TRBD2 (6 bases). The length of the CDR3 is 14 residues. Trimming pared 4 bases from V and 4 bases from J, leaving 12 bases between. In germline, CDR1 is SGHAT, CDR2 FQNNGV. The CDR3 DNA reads TGTGCCAGCAGCTCCTCACTAGCTCCAGATACGCAGTATTTT. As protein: CASSSSLAPDTQYF.

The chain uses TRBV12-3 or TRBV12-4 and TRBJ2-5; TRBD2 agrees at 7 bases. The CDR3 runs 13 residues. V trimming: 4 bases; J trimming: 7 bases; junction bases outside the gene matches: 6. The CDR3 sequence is CASSSGLVGTQYF. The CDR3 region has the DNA TGTGCCAGCAGTTCCGGACTAGTAGGGACCCAGTACTTC.

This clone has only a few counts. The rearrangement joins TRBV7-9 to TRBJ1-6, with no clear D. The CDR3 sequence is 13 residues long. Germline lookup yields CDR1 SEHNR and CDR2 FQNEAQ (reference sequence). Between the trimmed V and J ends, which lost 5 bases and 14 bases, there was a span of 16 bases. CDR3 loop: CASSPHPGLALHF. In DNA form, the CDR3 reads TGTGCCAGCAGCCCCCACCCCGGGTTGGCCCTCCACTTT.

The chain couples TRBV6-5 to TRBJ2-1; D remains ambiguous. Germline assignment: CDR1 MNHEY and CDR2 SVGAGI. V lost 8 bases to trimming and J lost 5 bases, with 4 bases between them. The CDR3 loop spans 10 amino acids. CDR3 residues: CASSDNEQFF. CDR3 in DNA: TGTGCCAGCTCAGACAATGAGCAGTTCTTC.

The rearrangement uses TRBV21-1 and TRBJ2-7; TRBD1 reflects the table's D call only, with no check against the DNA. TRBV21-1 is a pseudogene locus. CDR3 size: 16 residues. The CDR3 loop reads CASPSDQGSNLYEQYF. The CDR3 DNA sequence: TGTGCCAGCCCTTCGGACCAGGGGTCAAACCTCTACGAGCAGTACTTC.

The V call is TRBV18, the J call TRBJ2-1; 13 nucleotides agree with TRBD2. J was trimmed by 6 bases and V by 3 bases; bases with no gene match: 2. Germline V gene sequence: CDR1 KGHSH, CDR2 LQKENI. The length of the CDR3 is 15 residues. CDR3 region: CASSPGLAGINEQFF. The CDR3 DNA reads TGTGCCAGCTCACCGGGACTAGCGGGAATCAATGAGCAGTTCTTC. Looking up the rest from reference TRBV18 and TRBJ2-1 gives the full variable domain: NAGVMQNPRHLVRRRGQEARLRCSPMKGHSHVYWYRQLPEEGLKFMVYLQKENIIDESGMPKERFSAEFPKEGPSILRIQQVVRGDSAAYFCASSPGLAGINEQFFGPGTRLTVL.

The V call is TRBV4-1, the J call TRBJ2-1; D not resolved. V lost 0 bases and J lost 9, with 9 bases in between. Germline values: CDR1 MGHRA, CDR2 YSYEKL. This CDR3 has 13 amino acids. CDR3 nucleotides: TGCGCCAGCAGCCAAGAAGAAGCCACTGAGCAGTTCTTC. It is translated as CASSQEEATEQFF.

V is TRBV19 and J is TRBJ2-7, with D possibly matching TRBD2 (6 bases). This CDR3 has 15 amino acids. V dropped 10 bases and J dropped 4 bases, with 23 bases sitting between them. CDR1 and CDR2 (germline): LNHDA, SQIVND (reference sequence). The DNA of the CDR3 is TGTGCCACCTCACAACCGGGACTGAGGCTGTACGAGCAGTACTTC. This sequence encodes CATSQPGLRLYEQYF.

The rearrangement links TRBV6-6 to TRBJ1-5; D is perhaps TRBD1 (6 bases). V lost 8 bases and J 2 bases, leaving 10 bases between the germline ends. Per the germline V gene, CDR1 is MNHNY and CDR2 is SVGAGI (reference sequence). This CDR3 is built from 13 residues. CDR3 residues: CASLSGGNQPQHF. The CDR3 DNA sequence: TGTGCCAGCCTATCAGGGGGCAATCAGCCCCAGCATTTT.

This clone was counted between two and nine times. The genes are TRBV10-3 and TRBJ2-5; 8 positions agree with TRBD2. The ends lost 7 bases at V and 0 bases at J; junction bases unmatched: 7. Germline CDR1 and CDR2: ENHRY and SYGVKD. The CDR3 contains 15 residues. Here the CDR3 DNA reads TGTGCCATCAAATCCGATAGCGGGGACCAAGAGACCCAGTACTTC. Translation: CAIKSDSGDQETQYF.

This CDR3 reads CASSHSRSGDRLFF. The CDR3 DNA sequence: TGCGCCAGCAGCCACAGTCGTAGCGGGGATCGACTGTTTTTT. The chain carries TRBV4-1 and TRBJ1-4, with D hard to call. This CDR3 region has 14 residues. The germline CDR1 and CDR2 sequences are MGHRA and YSYEKL. Trimming took 3 bases from V and 13 from J, leaving 18 bases between them.

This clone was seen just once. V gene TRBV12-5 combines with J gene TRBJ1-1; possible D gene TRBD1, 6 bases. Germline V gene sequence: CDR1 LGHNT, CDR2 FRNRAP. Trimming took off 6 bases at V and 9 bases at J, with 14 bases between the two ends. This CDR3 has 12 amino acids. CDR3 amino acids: CASGRSTGKAFF. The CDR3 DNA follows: TGTGCTAGTGGCCGTTCAACAGGGAAAGCTTTCTTT.